The 25 T cell receptor beta chains listed next were all sequenced from one sample in a study of cytomegalovirus exposure and HLA in healthy donors. In the PCR, 60 Vbeta and 13 Jbeta primers were used. The repertoire was sequenced with immunoSEQ multiplex PCR; TCRdb's copy has only in-frame clones and lacks some. The repertoire holds 95,000 to 150,000 clones, with approximately 78% as singletons. The sample comprised PBMCs. All receptors come from a woman between 40 and 55 years old in good health and CMV-seronegative.

Comment on this clone: The junction and the germline gene differ at one end; a read error may be behind it. V is TRBV7-7 and J is TRBJ2-5; 8 bases align to TRBD1. The CDR3 is 16 residues long. CDR1 is SSHAT, CDR2 FNYEAQ, per germline (reference sequence). The CDR3 protein is CASSLGTGHRLETQYF. CDR3 DNA sequence: TGTGCTAGCAGCTTAGGGACAGGTCACCGTTTGGAGACCCAGTACTTC.

J is TRBJ2-3 and V is TRBV5-4; D is unresolved. Trimming pared 4 bases from V and 4 bases from J, leaving 10 bases between. The CDR3 length is 13 residues. CDR1 is SGHNT, CDR2 YYREEE, per germline (reference sequence). DNA of the CDR3: TGTGCCAGCAGCCTACCGGGTCCAGATACGCAGTATTTT. This gives the protein CASSLPGPDTQYF.

This chain uses TRBV11-2 with TRBJ1-2; D is perhaps TRBD1 (6 bases). V lost 3 bases to trimming and J lost 8 bases, with 10 bases between them. The CDR3 has 12 amino acids. Germline V gene data show CDR1 as SGHAT and CDR2 as FQNNGV. The CDR3 DNA follows: TGTGCCAGCAGCTTGCGGGGGCACGGCTACACCTTC. Its protein is CASSLRGHGYTF. Combining the CDR3 with reference TRBV11-2 and TRBJ1-2 gives the whole variable domain EAGVAQSPRYKIIEKRQSVAFWCNPISGHATLYWYQQILGQGPKLLIQFQNNGVVDDSQLPKDRFSAERLKGVDSTLKIQPAKLEDSAVYLCASSLRGHGYTFGSGTRLTVV.

The chain is built from TRBV7-9 and TRBJ2-7; TRBD1 matches at 7 bases. V lost 5 bases and J lost 2; bases outside the gene matches: 6. Germline CDR1 is SEHNR and CDR2 is FQNEAQ (reference sequence). The CDR3 extends over 14 amino acids. The CDR3 loop is CASSARDRAYEQYF. In nucleotides, the CDR3 is TGTGCCAGCAGCGCCCGGGACAGAGCCTACGAGCAGTACTTC.

This rearrangement joins TRBV4-3 to TRBJ2-2, with TRBD2 matching over 10 bases. Germline V gene lookup returns CDR1 LGHNA and CDR2 YSLEER. V gave up 3 bases and J gave up 3 bases; unmatched junction bases: 1. This CDR3 is 15 amino acids long. The CDR3 DNA sequence: TGCGCCAGCAGCCACGGACTAGCGGACACCGGGGAGCTGTTTTTT. Translation: CASSHGLADTGELFF.

This chain links TRBV19 with TRBJ1-1; 8 nucleotides align to TRBD1. V lost 8 bases, J lost 3 bases, and 8 bases stayed unmatched. Germline V gene lookup returns CDR1 LNHDA and CDR2 SQIVND (reference sequence). There are 14 residues in the CDR3. CDR3: CASDGGRGHTEAFF. CDR3 coding DNA: TGTGCCAGTGACGGGGGCAGGGGGCACACTGAAGCTTTCTTT.

The chain combines TRBV5-1 with TRBJ2-1; 8 bases align to TRBD1. J was trimmed by 7 bases and V by 4 bases; bases with no gene match: 7. Germline V gene sequence: CDR1 SGHRS, CDR2 YFSETQ. CDR3 length equals 14 residues. This CDR3 reads CASSRQGFRNEQFF. For the CDR3, the DNA is TGCGCCAGCAGCCGACAGGGGTTTAGAAATGAGCAGTTCTTC.

The rearrangement links TRBV5-5 to TRBJ1-2, with 8 positions matching TRBD1. J gave up 8 bases and V 4 bases, and 7 bases lay outside the gene matches. CDR1 SGHKS and CDR2 YYEKEE come from the germline V gene (reference sequence). The CDR3 consists of 13 residues. The CDR3 protein is CASSPQGERGYTF. In DNA form, the CDR3 reads TGTGCCAGCAGCCCACAGGGGGAGAGGGGCTACACCTTC.

V gene TRBV5-4 combines with J gene TRBJ1-2; the match to TRBD1 covers 7 bases. J was trimmed by 4 bases and V by 5 bases; bases with no gene match: 5. Per the germline V gene, CDR1 is SGHNT and CDR2 is YYREEE (reference sequence). The CDR3 is 13 residues long. CDR3 sequence: CASSSTGVYGYTF. Here the CDR3 DNA reads TGTGCCAGCAGTTCAACAGGGGTCTATGGCTACACCTTC.

The table lists this clone with a few counts. J is TRBJ1-2 and V is TRBV6-5, with TRBD1 identical over 8 bases. Germline CDR1 is MNHEY and CDR2 is SVGAGI. V shed 2 bases, J shed 4 bases, and the junction held 6 bases outside the gene matches. This CDR3 has 15 residues. CDR3 loop: CASSYRGQGSYGYTF. Here the CDR3 DNA reads TGTGCCAGCAGTTACCGAGGACAGGGAAGCTATGGCTACACCTTC.

This clone came up a few times. The V and J genes are TRBV2 and TRBJ1-5; possibly TRBD1 for D (5 bases). Per the germline V gene, CDR1 is SNHLY and CDR2 is FYNNEI. The V end was cut by 3 bases, the J end by 6 bases, with 15 bases between. The CDR3 totals 15 residues. Here the CDR3 DNA reads TGTGCCAGCAGTGACGGGACCCGGGAGGTTCAGCCCCAGCATTTT. This translates into CASSDGTREVQPQHF.

This clone was observed once. The V and J genes are TRBV15 and TRBJ1-5; D remains unclear. Deletions cut 0 bases from V and 6 bases from J, with 12 bases between. Per germline, CDR1 LNHNV and CDR2 YYDKDF (reference sequence). This CDR3 comprises 15 residues. CDR3 in DNA: TGTGCCACCAGCAGAGATCGTGATGCGCGTCAGCCCCAGCATTTT. It yields the protein CATSRDRDARQPQHF.

This clone came up once. The gene calls are TRBV28 and TRBJ2-2; D ambiguous. Germline CDR1 and CDR2: MDHEN and SYDVKM. The V end was cut by 8 bases, the J end by 1 base, with 8 bases between. This CDR3 contains 13 residues. The CDR3 coding sequence is TGTGCCAGCTCCCCGCGGAACACCGGGGAGCTGTTTTTT. It yields the protein CASSPRNTGELFF.

The chain employs TRBV2 and TRBJ1-2, with TRBD1 identical over 11 bases. Losses at the gene ends were 6 bases for V and 8 bases for J; bases not matched to a gene: 5. The V gene's germline CDR1 is SNHLY and CDR2 FYNNEI. CDR3 length: 13 residues. CDR3 sequence (DNA): TGTGCCAGCAGGGGGACAGGGGGAGAAGGCTACACCTTC. Translated: CASRGTGGEGYTF.

The genes are TRBV5-4 and TRBJ1-1; possibly TRBD1 for D (5 bases). The V gene lost 0 bases and the J gene lost 1 base, with 13 bases spanning the gap. This CDR3 is built from 16 residues. CDR1 SGHNT and CDR2 YYREEE come from the germline V gene (reference sequence). The CDR3 reads CASSLGGGGGNTEAFF. For the CDR3, the DNA is TGTGCCAGCAGCTTGGGAGGCGGGGGGGGGAACACTGAAGCTTTCTTT.

The V gene is TRBV6-1, the J gene TRBJ2-5; 14 bases are shared with TRBD2. The V gene's germline CDR1 is MNHNS and CDR2 SASEGT. Trimming cost V 5 bases and J 11 bases; bases outside gene matches: 10. This CDR3 is built from 15 residues. CDR3 DNA: TGTGCCAGCAGTCCGGGACTAGCGGGAGTGTGGGAGCAGTACTTC. Its protein is CASSPGLAGVWEQYF.

This rearrangement joins TRBV4-1 to TRBJ2-7; 10 bases match TRBD2. With 4 bases clipped from V and 0 bases from J, the junction kept 3 bases outside the gene matches. This CDR3 region has 15 residues. CDR1 MGHRA and CDR2 YSYEKL come from the germline V gene. CDR3 bases: TGCGCCAGCAGCCGTAGCGGGGGGAGCTCCTACGAGCAGTACTTC. Residues: CASSRSGGSSYEQYF.

This chain uses TRBV28 with TRBJ1-1; 8 nucleotides line up with TRBD1. The germline V gene has CDR1 MDHEN and CDR2 SYDVKM. V gave up 5 bases and J gave up 6 bases; unmatched junction bases: 5. The CDR3 has 13 residues. Here the CDR3 DNA reads TGTGCCAGCAGTCAAGGACAGGGCCCTGAAGCTTTCTTT. The encoded protein is CASSQGQGPEAFF.

To note about this clone: The sample carries other DNA sequences with the same CDR3. The chain couples TRBV6-5 to TRBJ1-2; 9 nucleotides agree with TRBD1. Germline CDR1 is MNHEY and CDR2 is SVGAGI. The CDR3 runs to 15 residues. V trimming: 0 bases; J trimming: 4 bases; junction bases outside the gene matches: 3. CDR3 coding DNA: TGTGCCAGCAGTTACTCGACAGGGGGAGCCTATGGCTACACCTTC. Translation gives CASSYSTGGAYGYTF.

A note on this clone: Germline is not matched at one junction end, which may reflect a read error. The chain has TRBV7-9 and TRBJ2-1; 8 positions match TRBD1. Germline values: CDR1 SEHNR, CDR2 FQNEAQ (reference sequence). The CDR3 extends over 16 amino acids. CDR3 bases: TGTTCCAGCAGCCCGAATGACAGGGGAGTTGAATATGAGCAGTTCTTC. Its protein is CSSSPNDRGVEYEQFF.

The V call is TRBV7-3, the J call TRBJ2-7, with D possibly being TRBD2 (7 bases). The CDR3 has 15 amino acids. Trimming shortened V by 0 bases and J by 4 bases, and 13 bases separated the two germline ends. Germline assignment: CDR1 SGHTA and CDR2 FQGTGA. CDR3 sequence: CASSLTGGGGYEQYF. CDR3 sequence (DNA): TGTGCCAGCAGCTTAACGGGGGGAGGGGGGTACGAGCAGTACTTC.

V is TRBV7-2 and J is TRBJ2-5; D call uncertain. The V gene's germline CDR1 is SGHTA and CDR2 FQGNSA. This CDR3 has 13 residues. V was clipped by 4 bases and J by 1 base, with 7 bases between them. CDR3 DNA: TGTGCCAGCAGCTCACAGATCCAAGAGACCCAGTACTTC. Encoded protein: CASSSQIQETQYF.

The rearrangement links TRBV7-2 to TRBJ2-7; tentative D call: TRBD2 (6 bases). CDR1 SGHTA and CDR2 FQGNSA come from the germline V gene. There are 13 residues in the CDR3. V shed 8 bases and J shed 5 bases, with 16 bases lying between them. The CDR3 sequence: CASGRRGVHEQYF. CDR3 DNA sequence: TGTGCCAGCGGACGGCGGGGAGTTCACGAGCAGTACTTC.

The genes are TRBV7-3 and TRBJ2-1, with 7 bases matching TRBD2. The CDR3 runs to 17 residues. V was pared by 6 bases and J by 1 base, with 12 bases of the junction left unmatched. The germline V gene encodes CDR1 SGHTA and CDR2 FQGTGA. DNA of the CDR3: TGTGCCAGCAGTCCCCGGGATAGGACTAGGTCCTACAATGAGCAGTTCTTC. Its protein is CASSPRDRTRSYNEQFF.

A remark on this clone: Other DNA sequences in the same sample also yield this CDR3. The chain links TRBV27 to TRBJ2-3; D is possibly TRBD1 (5 bases). Trimming removed 6 bases from V and 2 bases from J, with 6 bases in between. This CDR3 region has 12 residues. Germline assignment: CDR1 MNHEY and CDR2 SMNVEV (reference sequence). Written as DNA, the CDR3 is TGTGCCAGCAGAGGGGTCACAGATACGCAGTATTTT. This encodes CASRGVTDTQYF.